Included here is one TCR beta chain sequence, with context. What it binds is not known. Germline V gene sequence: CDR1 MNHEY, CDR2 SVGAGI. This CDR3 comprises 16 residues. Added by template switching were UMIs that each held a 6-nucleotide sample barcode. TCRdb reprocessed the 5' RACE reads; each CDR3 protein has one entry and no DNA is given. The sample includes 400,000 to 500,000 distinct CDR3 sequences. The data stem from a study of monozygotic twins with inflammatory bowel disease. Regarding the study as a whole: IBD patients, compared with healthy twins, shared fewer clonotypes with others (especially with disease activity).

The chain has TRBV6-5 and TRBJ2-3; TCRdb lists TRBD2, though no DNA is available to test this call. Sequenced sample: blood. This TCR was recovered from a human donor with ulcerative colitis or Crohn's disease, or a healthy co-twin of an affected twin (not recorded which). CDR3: CASSYARLGVGDTQYF.